This TCR beta chain was obtained from a study of T cells in localized non-small cell lung cancer. Study-level results: Clonality peaked in uninvolved adjacent lung rather than tumor.

This clone was seen a few times. Its specificity is unknown. One end of the junction varies from germline; a read error may be responsible. TCRdb's table, derived via immunoSEQ multiplex PCR, lists solely in-frame clones and lacks some. The table records over a thousand clones, 25% to 30% of them present only once. The V gene's germline CDR1 is ENHRY and CDR2 SYGVKD. The CDR3 spans 14 residues. This sequence joins TRBV10-3 and TRBJ2-3; D not certain. The input for sequencing was lung tumor tissue, taken before any cancer treatment. The receptor was isolated from a female donor older than 55 with stage III squamous cell lung carcinoma. This CDR3 is CASSESTSTDTQYF. CDR3 coding DNA: TGTGCCAGCAGTGAGTCCACTAGCACAGATACGCAGTATTTT.